The 21 T cell receptor beta chains below all came from one sample that was sequenced in a study of T-cell reconstitution after alpha-beta-depleted transplantation in children. Using unique molecular identifiers, the investigators prepared the TCRbeta library. TCRdb fed the PCR reads into MiXCR, producing one record per CDR3 protein. The data hold 110,000 or so distinct CDR3 sequences, with almost 6.5% observed a single time. The sequences come from PBMCs, mostly from graft donor cells, collected 360 days after TCRalphabeta/CD19-depleted stem cell transplant. The receptors here all came from a male patient aged 2 to 9 who had a stem cell transplant for acute lymphoblastic leukemia, so the T cells may come from the graft donor.

This clonotype was observed many times. The chain uses TRBV7-6 and TRBJ2-7; D may be TRBD1 (6 bases). V lost 2 bases, J lost 6 bases, and 8 bases lay in between. This CDR3 has 12 residues. Germline CDR1 and CDR2: SGHVS and FNYEAQ. The CDR3 DNA is TGTGCCAGCAGCTTAACAGGGACCGAGCAGTACTTC. Protein sequence: CASSLTGTEQYF.

Comments on this clonotype: A read error may be the cause here, since a much bigger clone is one base away. This chain links TRBV7-2 with TRBJ2-3, with D uncertain. Between the trimmed V and J ends, which lost 4 bases and 4 bases, there was a span of 9 bases. The CDR3 spans 13 residues. The germline V gene has CDR1 SGHTA and CDR2 FQGNSA. CDR3: CASSSRPSDTQYF. The CDR3 nucleotides read TGTGCCAGCAGCTCGCGACCTTCAGATACGCAGTATTTT.

This clonotype was detected many times. The chain carries TRBV28 and TRBJ2-1, with 9 positions matching TRBD1. The V gene's germline CDR1 is MDHEN and CDR2 SYDVKM. Trimming cost V 2 bases and J 7 bases; bases outside gene matches: 6. The CDR3 consists of 15 residues. For the CDR3, the DNA is TGTGCCAGCAGTTTAGGGACAGGGACGAGAAATGAGCAGTTCTTC. Translated, it gives CASSLGTGTRNEQFF.

In this sample, this clonotype turned up many times. The J gene is TRBJ1-4, the V gene TRBV9, with TRBD1 as a possible D gene (5 bases). Germline values: CDR1 SGDLS, CDR2 YYNGEE. The CDR3 contains 16 residues. The V gene lost 0 bases and the J gene lost 4 bases, with 13 bases spanning the gap. CDR3 coding DNA: TGTGCCAGCAGCGTAGCCGGGGGAAGCCTTAATGAAAAACTGTTTTTT. The encoded protein is CASSVAGGSLNEKLFF.

The V gene is TRBV28, the J gene TRBJ2-1; TRBD1 matches 7 bases. The ends lost 7 bases at V and 4 bases at J; junction bases unmatched: 4. Germline V lookup: CDR1 MDHEN, CDR2 SYDVKM. CDR3 length equals 13 residues. The CDR3 sequence is CASTWDSYNEQFF. The CDR3 nucleotides are TGTGCCAGCACCTGGGACAGTTACAATGAGCAGTTCTTC. Full variable domain (outside the CDR3, taken from reference TRBV28 and TRBJ2-1): DVKVTQSSRYLVKRTGEKVFLECVQDMDHENMFWYRQDPGLGLRLIYFSYDVKMKEKGDIPEGYSVSREKKERFSLILESASTNQTSMYLCASTWDSYNEQFFGPGTRLTVL.

This clonotype was observed at least ten times. This chain joins TRBV12-3 or TRBV12-4 and TRBJ2-3; no clear D. V was clipped by 5 bases and J by 4 bases, with 10 bases between them. The CDR3 has 13 amino acids. DNA for the CDR3: TGTGCCAGCAGTAGCCGAGGTCCAGATACGCAGTATTTT. As protein: CASSSRGPDTQYF.

This clonotype was recorded many times. The rearrangement joins TRBV10-3 to TRBJ2-7, with a possible D match to TRBD1 (5 bases). The CDR3 is 15 residues long. V lost 0 bases, J lost 2 bases, and 11 bases lay in between. Germline CDR1 reads ENHRY; CDR2 reads SYGVKD. This chain's CDR3 is CAISESQGIAYEQYF. As DNA, the CDR3 is TGTGCCATCAGTGAGTCGCAGGGTATCGCCTACGAGCAGTACTTC.

This clonotype occurred many times. The V and J genes are TRBV28 and TRBJ1-1, with D perhaps TRBD1 (6 bases). In germline, CDR1 is MDHEN, CDR2 SYDVKM. This CDR3 is built from 16 residues. Between the trimmed V and J ends, which lost 4 bases and 1 base, there was a span of 16 bases. CDR3 sequence: CASSSLQQGRNTEAFF. CDR3 sequence (DNA): TGTGCCAGCAGTTCCCTCCAACAGGGACGGAACACTGAAGCTTTCTTT.

This clonotype came up a few times. This chain joins TRBV6-2 or TRBV6-3 and TRBJ2-7; 8 positions agree with TRBD1. V trimming: 7 bases; J trimming: 6 bases; junction bases outside the gene matches: 8. CDR3 size: 13 residues. Germline loops: CDR1 MNHEY, CDR2 SVGEGT. CDR3 amino acids: CASTGQGRIEQYF. The DNA for the CDR3 is TGTGCCAGCACTGGACAGGGTAGGATCGAGCAGTACTTC.

This chain connects TRBV6-1 to TRBJ2-7; D ambiguous. V shed 10 bases and J shed 6 bases, with 28 bases lying between them. CDR1 is MNHNS and CDR2 is SASEGT in the germline V gene. CDR3 length: 16 amino acids. The CDR3 spells CATAYPPRWGFGEQYF. In nucleotides, the CDR3 is TGTGCCACCGCATATCCTCCACGATGGGGTTTTGGCGAGCAGTACTTC.

This chain joins TRBV5-4 and TRBJ2-3, with D hard to call. The CDR3 is made up of 14 amino acids. V dropped 2 bases and J dropped 6 bases, with 13 bases sitting between them. Germline V lookup: CDR1 SGHNT, CDR2 YYREEE (reference sequence). The DNA for the CDR3 is TGTGCCAGCAGCTTATGGGCGGTCCGGGATACGCAGTATTTT. Protein product: CASSLWAVRDTQYF.

This rearrangement joins TRBV7-2 to TRBJ2-7; 7 bases align to TRBD2. CDR1 SGHTA and CDR2 FQGNSA come from the germline V gene. Unmatched junction bases numbered 8, after V lost 4 bases and J lost 2 bases. This CDR3 region has 15 residues. The CDR3: CASSSLGGGAYEQYF. The DNA of the CDR3 is TGTGCCAGCAGCTCCCTCGGCGGGGGAGCCTACGAGCAGTACTTC.

This chain uses TRBV9 with TRBJ2-3; the D gene is possibly TRBD1 (6 bases). The CDR3 loop spans 16 amino acids. Germline V gene lookup returns CDR1 SGDLS and CDR2 YYNGEE. V gave up 4 bases and J gave up 7 bases, with 22 bases separating them. CDR3 DNA: TGTGCCAGCAGCACCCCCAGATCAGGGGTCGGTAATACGCAGTATTTT. Its translation is CASSTPRSGVGNTQYF.

The genes are TRBV28 and TRBJ2-5; D possibly corresponds to TRBD1 (6 bases). CDR1 is MDHEN and CDR2 is SYDVKM in the germline V gene. Trimming pared 4 bases from V and 2 bases from J, leaving 14 bases between. The CDR3 consists of 15 residues. CDR3 nucleotide sequence: TGTGCCAGCAGTTATTACAGGGTCAAACAAGAGACCCAGTACTTC. The encoded protein is CASSYYRVKQETQYF.

This clonotype was counted ten times or more. The chain uses TRBV20-1 and TRBJ2-7; D might be TRBD1 (5 bases). Deletions cut 0 bases from V and 4 bases from J, with 13 bases between. CDR3 length: 14 amino acids. The germline CDR1 and CDR2 sequences are DFQATT and SNEGSKA (reference sequence). CDR3 loop: CSARDQHRGYEQYF. CDR3 sequence (DNA): TGCAGTGCTAGAGATCAACATAGGGGTTACGAGCAGTACTTC.

This clonotype was detected a few times. V and J are TRBV28 and TRBJ1-4, with 7 bases fitting TRBD1. The CDR3 has 16 residues. The V segment lost 3 bases and the J segment 3 bases; nucleotides outside the gene matches: 7. The germline gives CDR1 MDHEN, CDR2 SYDVKM. This CDR3 is CASSFYRGPPNEKLFF. CDR3 nucleotides: TGTGCCAGCAGTTTCTACAGGGGCCCGCCTAATGAAAAACTGTTTTTT.

This clonotype was picked up a small number of times. V and J are TRBV7-2 and TRBJ2-4; tentative D call: TRBD2 (5 bases). Trimming took 1 base from V and 0 from J, leaving 10 bases between them. The germline gives CDR1 SGHTA, CDR2 FQGNSA. This CDR3 has 16 amino acids. CDR3 nucleotides: TGTGCCAGCAGCTTAGTCCCGGGGAGAGCCAAAAACATTCAGTACTTC. Amino acids: CASSLVPGRAKNIQYF.

This clonotype was recorded many times. The chain has TRBV5-6 and TRBJ2-6; D gene uncertain. From germline, CDR1 is SGHDT and CDR2 YYEEEE. The germline V and J ends were trimmed by 0 bases and 1 base, with 11 bases remaining between them. This CDR3 region has 17 residues. CDR3 in amino acids: CASSLDGFNSGANVLTF. The CDR3 DNA is TGTGCCAGCAGCTTGGATGGCTTCAATTCTGGGGCCAACGTCCTGACTTTC.

The table lists this clonotype with many counts. The rearrangement joins TRBV4-3 to TRBJ2-1; TRBD2 agrees at 13 bases. V lost 0 bases to trimming and J lost 8 bases; unmatched junction nucleotides: 4. CDR1 LGHNA and CDR2 YSLEER come from the germline V gene. CDR3 length: 16 residues. The CDR3 bases are TGCGCCAGCAGCCAAGAACTAGCGGGGGGGCCCTATGAGCAGTTCTTC. This gives the protein CASSQELAGGPYEQFF.

This rearrangement joins TRBV7-2 to TRBJ1-3, with 9 positions matching TRBD1. Germline lookup yields CDR1 SGHTA and CDR2 FQGNSA. This CDR3 has 18 amino acids. V lost 3 bases to trimming and J lost 0 bases; unmatched junction nucleotides: 9. The CDR3 reads CASSFPRTGAVSGNTIYF. The CDR3 coding sequence is TGTGCCAGCAGCTTCCCTAGGACAGGGGCCGTCTCTGGAAACACCATATATTTT.

Points on this clonotype: A junction end diverges from the germline sequence, so it may reflect a read error. The chain is built from TRBV13 and TRBJ2-7; D might be TRBD2 (7 bases). This CDR3 contains 16 residues. Germline V gene sequence: CDR1 PRHDT, CDR2 FYEKMQ (reference sequence). The CDR3 region has the DNA TGTGTCAGCAGCTCTCAAGGGGGAGGGCTAAAGGCCGAGCAGTACTTC. Translation gives CVSSSQGGGLKAEQYF.